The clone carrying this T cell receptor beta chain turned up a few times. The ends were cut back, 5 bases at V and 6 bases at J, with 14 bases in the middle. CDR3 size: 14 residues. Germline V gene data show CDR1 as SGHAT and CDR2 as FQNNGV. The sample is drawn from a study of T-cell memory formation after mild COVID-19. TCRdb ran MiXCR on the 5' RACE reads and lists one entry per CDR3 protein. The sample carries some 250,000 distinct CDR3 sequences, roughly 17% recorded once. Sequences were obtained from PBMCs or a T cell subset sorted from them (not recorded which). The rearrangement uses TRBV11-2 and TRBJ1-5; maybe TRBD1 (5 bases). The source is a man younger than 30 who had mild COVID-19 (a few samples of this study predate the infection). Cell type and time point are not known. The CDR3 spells CASSGGTRGQPQHF. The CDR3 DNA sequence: TGTGCCAGCAGCGGCGGGACCCGGGGTCAGCCCCAGCATTTT.